This TCR beta chain was recovered during a study of blood T cell repertoires in COVID-19 (dated by TCRdb to about 2020). Background on the whole study: Samples from collaborators originated in the United States, Italy and Spain and spanned both the acute and convalescent phases of COVID-19. The material from the prospective study consisted of cDNA or gDNA derived from T cells, B-cell-depleted T cells, or PBMCs. Subjects who had been exposed to COVID-19, were actively infected with it, or had recovered from it provided the deeply sampled blood TCRbeta repertoires that made up the dataset. The repertoires were made available in a free public database intended to serve as a resource for research on the immune response to SARS-CoV-2. Samples were obtained from the ongoing ImmuneRACE study (first 160 participants) and from roughly 1,300 subjects provided by 6 global collaborators. Sample metadata almost always included a de-identified subject ID, COVID-19 status, age in years and sex. HLA class I and class II types, where available, came from metadata supplied by the sample provider rather than from assay-based typing. Results and caveats for the whole study, not just this receptor: Clinical and demographic metadata were provided uncurated, with the amount varying by source and participant.

Collaborating institutions collected whole blood in K2EDTA tubes following their own protocols. For TCRbeta analysis, collaborator samples were shipped as frozen whole blood, as isolated PBMCs, or as DNA extracted from either sample type. TCRbeta CDR3 regions were amplified from genomic DNA by means of the immunoSEQ Assay, a bias-controlled multiplex PCR. The original methods were these. Within the assay, amplification of reference gene primers was used to estimate how many nucleated cells each sample contained. To quantify the absolute abundance of each unique TCRbeta CDR3 rearrangement, sequence reads were collapsed and filtered. For each sample, productive Simpson clonality was calculated as the square root of Simpson's diversity index over productive rearrangements. TCRdb provides this immuneACCESS table in a form limited to in-frame rearrangements. Some clones are lacking; in checked studies, under half of them reflect an unresolved V gene, and why the rest are absent is not known. The DNA was the basis for D and trimming; V, J and clone size are from that table. The sample contains about 99,000 clones, about 87% of them found a single time. The ten largest clonotypes hold about an eighth of the sample.

Concerning this clone: It lacks a known antigen. It has no much larger one-base neighbor in the sample; base qualities were not kept.

The sequence came from a human donor in a cohort sampled during active or convalescent COVID-19. The sequenced material came from peripheral blood.

This receptor carries the CDR3 CASSLSGGSVNYGYTF. The nucleotide sequence is given as TGTGCCAGCAGCTTATCAGGGGGCTCGGTTAACTATGGCTACACCTTC. Recombination linked TRBV7-6 to TRBJ1-2; 8 bases in between match TRBD1. Taken from cysteine to phenylalanine, the CDR3 has 16 residues. The DNA shown is the 48-base CDR3, in frame from base 1. Taken from the germline V gene, the CDR1 and CDR2 loops are SGHVS and FNYEAQ. At the junction V is shortened by 2 bases and J by 1 base; bases outside the gene matches: 6.